This T cell receptor (beta chain) is drawn from a study of CD8 T cells in cerebrospinal fluid in Alzheimer's disease (dated by TCRdb to the early 2020s). About the investigation overall: The study assessed CSF T cell clonal expansion with two single-cell approaches: plate-based nested PCR sequencing and droplet-based sequencing. Whether clonally expanded T cells were present in cerebrospinal fluid from healthy elderly individuals and from patients with neurodegenerative disease was tested. In the droplet-based CSF analysis comparing patients with controls, there were 9 healthy controls (around 11,000 cells) and 9 patients with MCI or Alzheimer's disease (approximately 9,800 cells). A total of 20 to 30 samples were covered by the CSF gene-expression analysis, in which Parkinson's disease patients were included.

Every participant was in good physical condition and had no acute infectious disease. For droplet-based sequencing, live CSF cells were sorted using a live/dead marker. To pellet immune cells, CSF obtained by lumbar puncture was centrifuged at 300g. Each CSF sample was examined for red blood cells, and any sample with blood contamination was excluded. CSF cells were cryopreserved in freezing medium, frozen at -80 degrees C overnight, and then transferred to liquid nitrogen for storage. CSF samples were stored for less than seven months before analysis. No count is recorded, but by frequency this clonotype is medium-sized (0.01 to 0.1%). The antigen it binds to is not known. The method behind the library was 10x single-cell sequencing. 10X Genomics single-cell V(D)J and 5' gene-expression libraries were used to profile CSF cells. CSF single-cell TCR libraries were sequenced on an Illumina NextSeq550. On the study's bioinformatics: V(D)J reads were aligned to the vdj-GRCh38 alts ensemble 2.0.0 reference and were analysed with the Cell Ranger vdj pipeline. Clonotypes were defined as cell barcodes sharing the same set of productive CDR3 nucleotide sequences. To link clonality with transcriptional profiles, clonotype information was incorporated into Seurat v3.0 gene-expression metadata. Any CSF cell with more than 1,800 genes, more than 7,500 UMIs or more than 10% mitochondrial reads was removed. CDR3-beta sequences were compared against VDJdb to identify TCRs with known antigen specificity. Network analysis of clone sharing used the R package qgraph and included only TCRs with complete alpha and beta chains. After the reads were reprocessed by TCRdb, one entry was made per CDR3 protein sequence, with no DNA. Here the V and J calls rest on TCRdb's processing, not on the authors' analysis. The sample's records list some 1,100 distinct CDR3 sequences. The ten biggest clones cover 9.6% of the sample.

The CDR3 sequence holds 15 residues, the cysteine and phenylalanine included. No DNA sequence is on record. Taken from the germline V gene, the CDR1 and CDR2 loops are SGHRS and YFSETQ. Overall results and qualifications from the work: The largest CSF clone made up a higher percentage of TCRs in patients with MCI or Alzheimer's disease than in controls. Only samples with detectable clones (about eleven healthy, 5 MCI, 5 AD, 6 PD) were included in the overall clonality comparison. The EBV-specific clones were neither the most highly expanded clones nor enriched among patients. The authors warned that finding EBV-specific TCRs in CSF does not prove a causal connection between EBV and Alzheimer's disease. When data were pooled, most of the 6 Alzheimer's patients but only 1 of 10 healthy subjects had a highly expanded clone, defined as at least 3% of TCRs.

The specimen was cerebrospinal fluid. The chain was built from TRBV5-1 and TRBJ1-6. This clonotype originated in a human donor in good health. The CDR3 in this case is CASSLESGHNSPLHF.